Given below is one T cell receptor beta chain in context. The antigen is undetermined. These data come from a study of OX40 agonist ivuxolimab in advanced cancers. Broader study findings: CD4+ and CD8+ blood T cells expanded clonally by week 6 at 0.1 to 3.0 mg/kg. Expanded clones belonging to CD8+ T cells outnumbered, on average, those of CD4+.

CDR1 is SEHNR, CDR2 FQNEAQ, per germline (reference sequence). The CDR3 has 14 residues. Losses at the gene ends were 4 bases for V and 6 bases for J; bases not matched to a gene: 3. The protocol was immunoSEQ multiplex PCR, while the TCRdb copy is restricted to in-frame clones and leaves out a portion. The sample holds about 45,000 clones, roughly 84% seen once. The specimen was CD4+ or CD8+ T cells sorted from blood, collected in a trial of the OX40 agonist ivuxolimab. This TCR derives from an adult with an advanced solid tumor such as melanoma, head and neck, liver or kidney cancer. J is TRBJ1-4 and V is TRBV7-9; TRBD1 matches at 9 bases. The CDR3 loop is CASSSRDRDEKLFF. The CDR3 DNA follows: TGTGCCAGCAGCTCCCGGGACAGGGATGAAAAACTGTTTTTT. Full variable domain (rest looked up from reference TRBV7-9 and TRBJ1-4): DTGVSQNPRHKITKRGQNVTFRCDPISEHNRLYWYRQTLGQGPEFLTYFQNEAQLEKSRLLSDRFSAERPKGSFSTLEIQRTEQGDSAMYLCASSSRDRDEKLFFGSGTQLSVL.